Below are 31 T cell receptor beta chains sequenced from a single sample in a study of blood T cell repertoires in COVID-19. Sequenced by immunoSEQ multiplex PCR; TCRdb stores in-frame clones only, minus some. The data show about 180,000 clones, approximately 85% seen once. The sequencing sample was made of PBMCs or T cells enriched from blood (not recorded which). All receptors derive from a man aged 40-55 years who had recovered from COVID-19.

In its sample, this clone was seen once. J is TRBJ1-6 and V is TRBV7-9; D remains ambiguous. This CDR3 has 13 residues. Trimming removed 5 bases from V and 11 bases from J, with 13 bases in between. CDR1 and CDR2 from the germline V gene are SEHNR and FQNEAQ (reference sequence). The CDR3 DNA reads as TGTGCCAGCAGCAAAATGCCAGTGACACCCCTCCACTTT. Translation: CASSKMPVTPLHF. The whole variable domain, remainder taken from reference TRBV7-9 and TRBJ1-6, is DTGVSQNPRHKITKRGQNVTFRCDPISEHNRLYWYRQTLGQGPEFLTYFQNEAQLEKSRLLSDRFSAERPKGSFSTLEIQRTEQGDSAMYLCASSKMPVTPLHFGNGTRLTVT.

The V call is TRBV11-3, the J call TRBJ2-1; no clear D gene. CDR1 and CDR2 from the germline V gene are SGHNT and YENEEA. CDR3 length: 13 residues. Trimming shortened V by 4 bases and J by 3 bases, and 7 bases separated the two germline ends. The CDR3 protein is CASSSHVYNEQFF. CDR3 sequence (DNA): TGTGCCAGCAGCTCACACGTCTACAATGAGCAGTTCTTC. Supplemented by reference TRBV11-3 and TRBJ2-1, the full variable domain reads EAGVVQSPRYKIIEKKQPVAFWCNPISGHNTLYWYLQNLGQGPELLIRYENEEAVDDSQLPKDRFSAERLKGVDSTLKIQPAELGDSAVYLCASSSHVYNEQFFGPGTRLTVL.

As DNA, the CDR3 is TGTGCCAGCACCACAGGGGTGAACACTGAAGCTTTCTTT. This codes for CASTTGVNTEAFF. The chain joins TRBV6-5 to TRBJ1-1, with TRBD1 identical over 7 bases. The ends lost 7 bases at V and 0 bases at J; junction bases unmatched: 2. There are 13 residues in the CDR3. The germline V gene encodes CDR1 MNHEY and CDR2 SVGAGI.

On this clone: This same CDR3 is encoded by further DNA sequences in the sample. This chain joins TRBV6-5 and TRBJ1-4; D might be TRBD1 (6 bases). Trimming pared 0 bases from V and 7 bases from J, leaving 12 bases between. Germline CDR1 MNHEY, CDR2 SVGAGI. The CDR3 covers 15 residues. This CDR3 is CASSYSQGYGEKLFF. DNA for the CDR3: TGTGCCAGCAGTTACTCCCAGGGGTATGGTGAAAAACTGTTTTTT.

The chain carries TRBV4-1 and TRBJ2-2, with D perhaps matching TRBD2 (6 bases). This CDR3 has 17 amino acids. The germline CDR1 and CDR2 sequences are MGHRA and YSYEKL. Trimming took off 0 bases at V and 3 bases at J, with 14 bases between the two ends. This CDR3 is CASSQESGSGYTGELFF. DNA for the CDR3: TGCGCCAGCAGCCAAGAATCGGGTAGCGGATACACCGGGGAGCTGTTTTTT.

Comment on this clone: The same CDR3 is also encoded by other DNA sequences in this sample. The chain combines TRBV9 with TRBJ2-3; no reliable D call. The CDR3 has 14 amino acids. CDR1 SGDLS and CDR2 YYNGEE come from the germline V gene. V lost 4 bases, J lost 6 bases, and 15 bases lay in between. The CDR3 nucleotides are TGTGCCAGCAGCCCTGACCCCTCGGGTGATACGCAGTATTTT. Amino acid sequence: CASSPDPSGDTQYF.

The gene calls are TRBV2 and TRBJ2-7; 8 bases line up with TRBD1. The ends lost 7 bases at V and 5 bases at J; junction bases unmatched: 10. This CDR3 region has 14 residues. Per germline, CDR1 SNHLY and CDR2 FYNNEI. The CDR3 loop is CASILWTGMNEQYF. In DNA form, the CDR3 reads TGTGCCAGCATTCTCTGGACAGGGATGAACGAGCAGTACTTC.

The V call is TRBV19, the J call TRBJ2-7, with 8 bases fitting TRBD2. The V segment lost 1 base and the J segment 0 bases; nucleotides outside the gene matches: 11. This CDR3 spans 18 amino acids. Per germline, CDR1 LNHDA and CDR2 SQIVND (reference sequence). In nucleotides, the CDR3 is TGTGCCAGTAGTATAGGTAGTAGCGGGAACACTCACTCCTACGAGCAGTACTTC. This translates into CASSIGSSGNTHSYEQYF.

The chain links TRBV7-6 to TRBJ1-2, with D possibly TRBD1 on 6 matching bases. V shed 5 bases and J shed 1 base, with 14 bases lying between them. This CDR3 is built from 15 residues. Germline V gene lookup returns CDR1 SGHVS and CDR2 FNYEAQ. The CDR3 DNA reads as TGTGCCAGCAGCCCGCTCGGACAGCATAACTATGGCTACACCTTC. Translating gives CASSPLGQHNYGYTF.

This rearrangement joins TRBV30 to TRBJ2-7; no clear D gene. The germline gives CDR1 GTSNPN, CDR2 SVGIG (reference sequence). There are 14 residues in the CDR3. V gave up 3 bases and J gave up 2 bases, with 14 bases separating them. Here the CDR3 DNA reads TGTGCCTGGAGGCTGGCGGTAATCCCCTACGAGCAGTACTTC. Translated: CAWRLAVIPYEQYF.

This clone has a single count. The V and J genes are TRBV5-1 and TRBJ1-2; the match to TRBD1 covers 7 bases. V gave up 4 bases and J gave up 0 bases; unmatched junction bases: 12. The CDR3 sequence is 17 residues long. Germline V gives CDR1 SGHRS, CDR2 YFSETQ. In DNA, the CDR3 is TGCGCCAGCAGCGACGAACCCGGGACAGCGCCTAACTATGGCTACACCTTC. This sequence encodes CASSDEPGTAPNYGYTF.

The chain joins TRBV12-5 to TRBJ1-2; D gene uncertain. Germline V gives CDR1 LGHNT, CDR2 FRNRAP. This CDR3 has 14 residues. With 8 bases removed from V and 4 bases from J, the gap between germline ends came to 17 bases. The DNA of the CDR3 is TGTGCTAGTACTATCCAGACTGATAGCTATGGCTACACCTTC. It codes for CASTIQTDSYGYTF.

The rearrangement joins TRBV19 to TRBJ2-4; D unresolved. V dropped 6 bases and J dropped 7 bases, with 16 bases sitting between them. This CDR3 region has 14 residues. The germline gives CDR1 LNHDA, CDR2 SQIVND (reference sequence). The CDR3, as DNA: TGTGCCAGTAGCCCGGCGACGGGTTCCAACATTCAGTACTTC. It is translated as CASSPATGSNIQYF. The full variable domain, in which reference TRBV19 and TRBJ2-4 provide the parts outside the CDR3, is DGGITQSPKYLFRKEGQNVTLSCEQNLNHDAMYWYRQDPGQGLRLIYYSQIVNDFQKGDIAEGYSVSREKKESFPLTVTSAQKNPTAFYLCASSPATGSNIQYFGAGTRLSVL.

The chain employs TRBV5-1 and TRBJ2-3, with TRBD1 matching over 10 bases. Trimming at V came to 2 bases and at J to 9 bases, leaving 6 bases not matched to a gene. CDR1 is SGHRS and CDR2 is YFSETQ in the germline V gene. This CDR3 is 14 amino acids long. The CDR3 bases are TGCGCCAGCAGCTTCGGACAGGGGGAGATAACGCAGTATTTT. It encodes CASSFGQGEITQYF.

The rearrangement uses TRBV11-1 and TRBJ2-1; D perhaps matches TRBD2 (5 bases). Trimming took 3 bases from V and 7 from J, leaving 13 bases between them. CDR3 length: 14 amino acids. Germline V gene lookup returns CDR1 SGHAT and CDR2 FQDESV (reference sequence). The DNA for the CDR3 is TGTGCCAGCAGCTTCCAAACGGGGAGAAATGAGCAGTTCTTC. It codes for CASSFQTGRNEQFF.

J is TRBJ1-1 and V is TRBV5-4; perhaps TRBD1 as D (6 bases). From germline, CDR1 is SGHNT and CDR2 YYREEE (reference sequence). This CDR3 is 13 amino acids long. Trimming pared 0 bases from V and 6 bases from J, leaving 9 bases between. The CDR3 sequence: CASSLDRVSEAFF. CDR3 coding DNA: TGTGCCAGCAGCTTGGACAGGGTTTCTGAAGCTTTCTTT. The variable domain in full, completed from reference TRBV5-4 and TRBJ1-1, reads ETGVTQSPTHLIKTRGQQVTLRCSSQSGHNTVSWYQQALGQGPQFIFQYYREEENGRGNFPPRFSGLQFPNYSSELNVNALELDDSALYLCASSLDRVSEAFFGQGTRLTVV.

The chain uses TRBV30 and TRBJ1-4; D is undetermined. The germline V and J ends were trimmed by 6 bases and 4 bases, with 6 bases remaining between them. Per germline, CDR1 GTSNPN and CDR2 SVGIG (reference sequence). The CDR3 length is 11 residues. The CDR3 bases are TGTGCCTGTTTCCTTAATGAAAAACTGTTTTTT. This gives the protein CACFLNEKLFF. The whole variable domain, remainder taken from reference TRBV30 and TRBJ1-4, is SQTIHQWPATLVQPVGSPLSLECTVEGTSNPNLYWYRQAAGRGLQLLFYSVGIGQISSEVPQNLSASRPQDRQFILSSKKLLLSDSGFYLCACFLNEKLFFGSGTQLSVL.

This chain uses TRBV6-5 with TRBJ2-1; the D gene is possibly TRBD2 (5 bases). Germline V gene lookup returns CDR1 MNHEY and CDR2 SVGAGI. Trimming stripped 2 bases from V and 0 bases from J, with 5 bases between. The CDR3 loop spans 14 amino acids. CDR3 loop: CASSYGSSYNEQFF. The CDR3 nucleotides read TGTGCCAGCAGTTACGGGAGCTCCTACAATGAGCAGTTCTTC.

The chain employs TRBV10-3 and TRBJ1-6, with 9 bases matching TRBD1. The CDR3 totals 18 residues. CDR1 is ENHRY and CDR2 is SYGVKD in the germline V gene. V lost 2 bases, J lost 14 bases, and 19 bases stayed unmatched. The CDR3 region has the DNA TGTGCCATCAGTGAGATTCGAGACAGGGGGATGAACTTTGTCTCCCTCCACTTT. Translating gives CAISEIRDRGMNFVSLHF.

For this clone: Possible read error: a much larger clone is one base away. The chain combines TRBV28 with TRBJ1-5; 7 positions match TRBD1. Trimming took 6 bases from V and 3 from J; bases not matched to a gene: 8. Germline loops: CDR1 MDHEN, CDR2 SYDVKM. The CDR3 spans 15 residues. CDR3 sequence (DNA): TGTGCCAGCAGCGGGACAGTCTATAACAATCAGCCCCAGCATTTT. This gives the protein CASSGTVYNNQPQHF.

The chain is built from TRBV30 and TRBJ1-5; TRBD1 might be the D (5 bases). CDR3 size: 12 residues. V gave up 5 bases and J gave up 4 bases, with 9 bases separating them. CDR1 is GTSNPN, CDR2 SVGIG, per germline (reference sequence). The CDR3 DNA reads as TGTGCCTGGGGGACGGGTAATCAGCCCCAGCATTTT. It yields the protein CAWGTGNQPQHF.

The V gene is TRBV6-5, the J gene TRBJ1-1, with 7 bases aligning to TRBD1. The CDR3 extends over 15 amino acids. Germline V gene lookup returns CDR1 MNHEY and CDR2 SVGAGI. V lost 6 bases to trimming and J lost 3 bases; unmatched junction nucleotides: 10. CDR3: CASRVPGQSYTEAFF. The CDR3 DNA reads as TGTGCCAGCAGGGTACCGGGACAGAGTTACACTGAAGCTTTCTTT.

Details on this clone: One junction end disagrees with the germline gene, perhaps due to a read error. J is TRBJ1-2 and V is TRBV30, with 9 bases matching TRBD1. Looked up from germline, CDR1 is GTSNPN and CDR2 is SVGIG (reference sequence). CDR3 length: 11 residues. The CDR3 DNA follows: TGTGCCTGGGGCGAAAGGACAGGGGAGGACTTC. Protein sequence: CAWGERTGEDF.

This clone has just one count. The chain joins TRBV10-3 to TRBJ2-3, with D tentatively TRBD2 (5 bases). This CDR3 is 14 amino acids long. V was clipped by 4 bases and J by 5 bases, with 13 bases between them. Germline-derived CDR1 and CDR2 are ENHRY and SYGVKD. CDR3 in DNA: TGTGCCATCAGTGCGACCCGCCGGGAAGATACGCAGTATTTT. It is translated as CAISATRREDTQYF.

This chain joins TRBV19 and TRBJ1-6, with 7 nucleotides matching TRBD1. This CDR3 contains 18 residues. After removal of 6 bases from V and 0 bases from J, the junction contained 11 bases not matched to a gene. CDR1 and CDR2 from the germline V gene are LNHDA and SQIVND (reference sequence). Here the CDR3 reads CASSRDRPASSYNSPLHF. The CDR3 DNA follows: TGTGCCAGTAGCAGGGACAGACCCGCGAGCTCCTATAATTCACCCCTCCACTTT.

The V and J genes are TRBV24-1 and TRBJ2-7; D perhaps matches TRBD2 (5 bases). The CDR3 extends over 14 amino acids. V was shortened by 4 bases and J by 2 bases, with 11 bases between the two germline ends. In germline, CDR1 is KGHDR, CDR2 SFDVKD. CDR3 residues: CATSEELGAYEQYF. Written as DNA, the CDR3 is TGTGCCACCAGTGAGGAACTAGGAGCCTACGAGCAGTACTTC.

CDR3 amino acids: CASSPDRSGSYEQYF. CDR3 nucleotide sequence: TGTGCCAGCAGCCCAGACCGTTCAGGCTCCTACGAGCAGTACTTC. The genes are TRBV7-9 and TRBJ2-7, with no clear D. This CDR3 has 15 amino acids. Trimming removed 5 bases from V and 0 bases from J, with 14 bases in between. The germline CDR1 and CDR2 sequences are SEHNR and FQNEAQ (reference sequence).

This clone came up once. DNA for the CDR3: TGTGCCAGCAGCCAGTCCCCGGGGACTGAAGCTTTCTTT. It specifies CASSQSPGTEAFF. The rearrangement uses TRBV4-2 and TRBJ1-1; D is ambiguous. Trimming left V 3 bases short and J 5 bases short, with 10 bases between. This CDR3 spans 13 amino acids. Per germline, CDR1 LGHNA and CDR2 YNFKEQ.

This clone turned up a few times. The rearrangement uses TRBV4-1 and TRBJ2-3; D possibly corresponds to TRBD1 (5 bases). This CDR3 region has 14 residues. The V gene's germline CDR1 is MGHRA and CDR2 YSYEKL. Trimming pared 1 base from V and 3 bases from J, leaving 8 bases between. The CDR3 here is CASSQGGETDTQYF. The CDR3 nucleotides are TGCGCCAGCAGCCAAGGGGGCGAAACAGATACGCAGTATTTT.

This sequence joins TRBV28 and TRBJ2-7; TRBD1 matches 7 bases. CDR3 length: 12 amino acids. Germline CDR1 and CDR2: MDHEN and SYDVKM. The ends lost 7 bases at V and 5 bases at J; junction bases unmatched: 5. In DNA form, the CDR3 reads TGTGCCAGCACCCAAGGGGGCAACGAGCAGTACTTC. This codes for CASTQGGNEQYF.

The V gene is TRBV5-4, the J gene TRBJ1-1; D might be TRBD1 (5 bases). In germline, CDR1 is SGHNT, CDR2 YYREEE (reference sequence). The CDR3 has 16 residues. Between the trimmed V and J ends, which lost 4 bases and 0 bases, there was a span of 16 bases. Here the CDR3 reads CASSPDSSPMNTEAFF. The CDR3 DNA is TGTGCCAGCAGCCCCGACAGTTCTCCAATGAACACTGAAGCTTTCTTT.